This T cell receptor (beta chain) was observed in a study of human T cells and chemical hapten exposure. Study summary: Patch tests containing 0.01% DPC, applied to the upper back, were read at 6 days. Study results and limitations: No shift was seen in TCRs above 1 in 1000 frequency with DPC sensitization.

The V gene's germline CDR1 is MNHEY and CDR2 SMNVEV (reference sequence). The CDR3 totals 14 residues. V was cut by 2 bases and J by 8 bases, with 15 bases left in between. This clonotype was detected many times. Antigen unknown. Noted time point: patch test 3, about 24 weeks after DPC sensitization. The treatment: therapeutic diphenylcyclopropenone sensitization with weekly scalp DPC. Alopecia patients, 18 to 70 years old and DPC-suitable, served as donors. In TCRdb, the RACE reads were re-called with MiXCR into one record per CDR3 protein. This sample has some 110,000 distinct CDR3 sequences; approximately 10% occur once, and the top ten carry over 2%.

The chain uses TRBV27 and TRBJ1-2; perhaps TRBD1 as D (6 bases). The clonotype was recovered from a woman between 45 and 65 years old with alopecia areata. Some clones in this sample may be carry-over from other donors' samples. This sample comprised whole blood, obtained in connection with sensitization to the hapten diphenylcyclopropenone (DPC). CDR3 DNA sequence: TGTGCCAGCAGTTTAAGTGGGGGCTTAGGGGGCTACACCTTC. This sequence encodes CASSLSGGLGGYTF.